This T cell receptor beta chain is drawn from a study of blood T cell repertoires in COVID-19. Study in general: From the United States, Italy and Spain came samples of acute and convalescent COVID-19.

J gave up 5 bases and V 5 bases, and 11 bases lay outside the gene matches. CDR1 is SGHAT, CDR2 FQNNGV, per germline. The CDR3 runs 16 residues. Under the authors' procedure: Estimation of nucleated cell counts was performed using reference gene primer amplification. Clones were read by immunoSEQ multiplex PCR, and TCRdb kept only the in-frame ones, dropping some. V, J and clone size are taken as reported in that table, and D and trimming were inferred from the DNA itself. The table lists about 33,000 clones, around nine tenths of them singletons. V usage is TRBV11-2 and J usage is TRBJ2-5, with 10 nucleotides matching TRBD2. The TCR originated in a woman aged 80 or over with active or convalescent COVID-19. Sequenced: peripheral blood. The CDR3 nucleotides are TGTGCCAGCAGCAGCCGACAGCGGGGGGGACGGGAGACCCAGTACTTC. Its translation is CASSSRQRGGRETQYF.